This is a list of T cell receptor beta chains from one sample in a study of blood T cell repertoires in COVID-19. TCRdb keeps only in-frame clones here, not all; method: immunoSEQ multiplex PCR. The table has about 190,000 clones, around 90% seen once; the top ten hold around 7%. Material: peripheral blood. The receptors originated from a middle-aged man with acute or convalescent COVID-19. Both conserved end residues are part of each CDR3. Each record gives: V gene, clone size, D gene, J gene, CDR3 DNA, CDR3 protein. A D gene is named only where the DNA matches it firmly. Size is omitted from some rows. Given values are once, few, many or a class for expanded clones.

V gene: TRBV19; clone size: -; D gene: -; J gene: TRBJ1-3; CDR3 DNA: TGTGCCAGTAGTTTGGATCAGGGGAATGGAAACACCATATATTTT; CDR3 protein: CASSLDQGNGNTIYF
V gene: TRBV19; clone size: -; D gene: -; J gene: TRBJ2-2; CDR3 DNA: TGTGCCAGTAGTATAGCGCGACGGGTCGCCGGGGAGCTGTTTTTT; CDR3 protein: CASSIARRVAGELFF
V gene: TRBV27; clone size: -; D gene: -; J gene: TRBJ1-5; CDR3 DNA: TGTGCCAGCAGGGGCACGAATAGCAATCAGCCCCAGCATTTT; CDR3 protein: CASRGTNSNQPQHF
V gene: TRBV4-1; clone size: -; D gene: -; J gene: TRBJ2-2; CDR3 DNA: TGCGCCAGCAGCCAAGAGGCCGGGTACACCGGGGAGCTGTTTTTT; CDR3 protein: CASSQEAGYTGELFF
V gene: TRBV2; clone size: -; D gene: -; J gene: TRBJ2-2; CDR3 DNA: TGTGCCAGCAGTGACGGGGGTGCCCTTAGCACCGGGGAGCTGTTTTTT; CDR3 protein: CASSDGGALSTGELFF
V gene: TRBV20-1; clone size: -; D gene: -; J gene: TRBJ1-3; CDR3 DNA: TGCAGAGCAGGAGGTGGAAACACCATATATTTT; CDR3 protein: CRAGGGNTIYF
V gene: TRBV7-2; clone size: once; D gene: -; J gene: TRBJ2-7; CDR3 DNA: TGTGCCAGCAGCTTGCCTAGCTCCAACGAGCAGTACTTC; CDR3 protein: CASSLPSSNEQYF
V gene: TRBV30; clone size: -; D gene: -; J gene: TRBJ2-4; CDR3 DNA: TGTGCCTGGAATAGGCCGGGGTTAGCCAAAAACATTCAGTACTTC; CDR3 protein: CAWNRPGLAKNIQYF
V gene: TRBV2; clone size: -; D gene: TRBD1; J gene: TRBJ1-1; CDR3 DNA: TGTGCCAGCAGTCGGGACAGGGGAAACACTGAAGCTTTCTTT; CDR3 protein: CASSRDRGNTEAFF
V gene: TRBV12-3/TRBV12-4; clone size: -; D gene: -; J gene: TRBJ1-1; CDR3 DNA: TGTGCCAGCAGTAAGACAGAGTACACTGAAGCTTTCTTT; CDR3 protein: CASSKTEYTEAFF
V gene: TRBV30; clone size: -; D gene: TRBD1; J gene: TRBJ2-7; CDR3 DNA: TGTGCCTGGCACCTCCCGGGACAGGGCTCGACGGAGCAGTACTTC; CDR3 protein: CAWHLPGQGSTEQYF
V gene: TRBV6-5; clone size: -; D gene: TRBD2; J gene: TRBJ2-1; CDR3 DNA: TGTGCCAGCAGTTACTCGAGACTAGCGGGGAATGAGCAGTTCTTC; CDR3 protein: CASSYSRLAGNEQFF
V gene: TRBV2; clone size: once; D gene: TRBD2; J gene: TRBJ2-1; CDR3 DNA: TGTGCCAGCAGGGCTTCTAGCGGGGGGTACAATGAGCAGTTCTTC; CDR3 protein: CASRASSGGYNEQFF
V gene: TRBV7-9; clone size: -; D gene: -; J gene: TRBJ2-2; CDR3 DNA: TGTGCCAGCAGCGCGACAGGTCTTGACACCGGGGAGCTGTTTTTT; CDR3 protein: CASSATGLDTGELFF
V gene: TRBV9; clone size: -; D gene: TRBD2; J gene: TRBJ2-7; CDR3 DNA: TGTGCCAGCAGCAAGACTAGCGGTGATGCCTACGAGCAGTACTTC; CDR3 protein: CASSKTSGDAYEQYF
V gene: TRBV5-5; clone size: -; D gene: -; J gene: TRBJ2-1; CDR3 DNA: TGTGCCAGCAGCTTTACTAGCTCCTACAATGAGCAGTTCTTC; CDR3 protein: CASSFTSSYNEQFF
V gene: TRBV5-1; clone size: once; D gene: TRBD1; J gene: TRBJ2-1; CDR3 DNA: TGCGCCAGCAGCCTAAGGACAGGGGACAATGAGCAGTTCTTC; CDR3 protein: CASSLRTGDNEQFF
V gene: TRBV5-1; clone size: -; D gene: -; J gene: TRBJ2-2; CDR3 DNA: TGCGCCAGCAGTTTCTGGTCGGGGACCGGGGAGCTGTTTTTT; CDR3 protein: CASSFWSGTGELFF
V gene: TRBV15; clone size: -; D gene: TRBD1; J gene: TRBJ1-2; CDR3 DNA: TGTGCCACCAGCGCCCGGACAGGGCAGGGCTACACCTTC; CDR3 protein: CATSARTGQGYTF
V gene: TRBV10-2; clone size: -; D gene: -; J gene: TRBJ2-7; CDR3 DNA: TGCGCCAGCAGTGAGTCCTTAGTCAACCTCCACGAGCAGTACTTC; CDR3 protein: CASSESLVNLHEQYF
V gene: TRBV5-1; clone size: -; D gene: TRBD2; J gene: TRBJ2-1; CDR3 DNA: TGCGCCAGCAGGGGGGGGACTAGCGCCTCCTACAATGAGCAGTTCTTC; CDR3 protein: CASRGGTSASYNEQFF
V gene: TRBV28; clone size: -; D gene: TRBD1; J gene: TRBJ1-4; CDR3 DNA: TGTGCCAGCAGAGCCACAGGGGCCCTTGAAAAACTGTTTTTT; CDR3 protein: CASRATGALEKLFF
V gene: TRBV5-4; clone size: -; D gene: TRBD1; J gene: TRBJ2-7; CDR3 DNA: TGTGCCAGCAGCCCCCTAGTACGGGACAGGGAAAACCACGAGCAGTACTTC; CDR3 protein: CASSPLVRDRENHEQYF
V gene: TRBV28; clone size: -; D gene: -; J gene: TRBJ2-3; CDR3 DNA: TGTGCCAGCAAGGCGGTAGCTCCCACAGATACGCAGTATTTT; CDR3 protein: CASKAVAPTDTQYF
V gene: TRBV4-3; clone size: once; D gene: TRBD2; J gene: TRBJ2-3; CDR3 DNA: TGCGCCAGCAGCCAAGAGGGAGCGGGGGGGAGGGCAGATACGCAGTATTTT; CDR3 protein: CASSQEGAGGRADTQYF
V gene: TRBV10-3; clone size: -; D gene: TRBD1; J gene: TRBJ2-1; CDR3 DNA: TGTGCCATCAGTCCCCCGGCGGGCAGGGGGCGAGAAGAGCAGTTCTTC; CDR3 protein: CAISPPAGRGREEQFF
V gene: TRBV7-9; clone size: once; D gene: TRBD1; J gene: TRBJ1-2; CDR3 DNA: TGTGCCAGCAGCTTTGGGACAGGGGAAGGCTACACCTTC; CDR3 protein: CASSFGTGEGYTF
V gene: TRBV7-2; clone size: -; D gene: -; J gene: TRBJ2-1; CDR3 DNA: TGTGCCAGCAGCCTACCGAAAGACGGGGGACCTGACAATGAGCAGTTCTTC; CDR3 protein: CASSLPKDGGPDNEQFF
V gene: TRBV5-6; clone size: once; D gene: -; J gene: TRBJ1-3; CDR3 DNA: TGTGCCAGCAGCCCGCGTGGGCCTGGAAACACCATATATTTT; CDR3 protein: CASSPRGPGNTIYF
V gene: TRBV10-3; clone size: -; D gene: TRBD1; J gene: TRBJ1-1; CDR3 DNA: TGTGCCATCAGTACGGACAGGGCGTCGCGCACTGAAGCTTTCTTT; CDR3 protein: CAISTDRASRTEAFF
V gene: TRBV6-5; clone size: -; D gene: -; J gene: TRBJ2-7; CDR3 DNA: TGTGCCAGCAGTTACGGAGGGAACTCCTACGAGCAGTACTTC; CDR3 protein: CASSYGGNSYEQYF
V gene: TRBV5-4; clone size: -; D gene: TRBD2; J gene: TRBJ2-1; CDR3 DNA: TGTGCCAGCAGCTTGTCGGGCGGGGGTCCCTACAATGAGCAGTTCTTC; CDR3 protein: CASSLSGGGPYNEQFF
V gene: TRBV6-6; clone size: few; D gene: -; J gene: TRBJ2-7; CDR3 DNA: TGTGCCAGCATGTTGGCAGGCGAGCAGTACTTC; CDR3 protein: CASMLAGEQYF
V gene: TRBV12-5; clone size: -; D gene: -; J gene: TRBJ2-2; CDR3 DNA: TGTGCTAGTGGTTTGGTACTGGGGCCGAACACCGGGGAGCTGTTTTTT; CDR3 protein: CASGLVLGPNTGELFF
V gene: TRBV11-2; clone size: -; D gene: TRBD2; J gene: TRBJ2-7; CDR3 DNA: TGTGCCAGCAGCTCCCCCGGGAGAGCCTTAGCGGGGGGGCCCGACGAGCAGTACTTC; CDR3 protein: CASSSPGRALAGGPDEQYF
V gene: TRBV5-4; clone size: once; D gene: TRBD1; J gene: TRBJ2-5; CDR3 DNA: TGTGCCAGCAGCTATGACAGGGGGCGCGAAGAGACCCAGTACTTC; CDR3 protein: CASSYDRGREETQYF
V gene: TRBV29-1; clone size: -; D gene: TRBD1; J gene: TRBJ1-1; CDR3 DNA: TGCAGCGGCCGGGACAGTGAAGCTTTCTTT; CDR3 protein: CSGRDSEAFF
V gene: TRBV5-1; clone size: once; D gene: TRBD2; J gene: TRBJ2-3; CDR3 DNA: TGCGCCAGCAGCTTGGGTAGCGGGGGCCGCACAGATACGCAGTATTTT; CDR3 protein: CASSLGSGGRTDTQYF
V gene: TRBV4-1; clone size: -; D gene: -; J gene: TRBJ2-2; CDR3 DNA: TGCGCCAGCAGCGCGCCTGTTTCCGGGGAGCTGTTTTTT; CDR3 protein: CASSAPVSGELFF
V gene: TRBV5-5; clone size: -; D gene: -; J gene: TRBJ2-2; CDR3 DNA: TGTGCCAGCAGAGTTGGACAGAACACCGGGGAGCTGTTTTTT; CDR3 protein: CASRVGQNTGELFF
V gene: TRBV2; clone size: -; D gene: -; J gene: TRBJ2-5; CDR3 DNA: TGTGCCCGCGAACACCGGGGGCGGGGGGAGACCCAGTACTTC; CDR3 protein: CAREHRGRGETQYF
V gene: TRBV19; clone size: -; D gene: -; J gene: TRBJ2-2; CDR3 DNA: TGTGCCAGTAGAGATAGCGACACCGGGGAGCTGTTTTTT; CDR3 protein: CASRDSDTGELFF
V gene: TRBV6-5; clone size: -; D gene: TRBD1; J gene: TRBJ1-1; CDR3 DNA: TGTGCCAGCAGCCCACGACAGGGAAGGAACACTGAAGCTTTCTTT; CDR3 protein: CASSPRQGRNTEAFF
V gene: TRBV6-5; clone size: -; D gene: -; J gene: TRBJ1-1; CDR3 DNA: TGTGCCAGCGGCCGGGAGAACACTGAAGCTTTCTTT; CDR3 protein: CASGRENTEAFF
V gene: TRBV9; clone size: -; D gene: -; J gene: TRBJ1-4; CDR3 DNA: TGTGCCAGCAGCGTACGGGGATCCGGTAATGAAAAACTGTTTTTT; CDR3 protein: CASSVRGSGNEKLFF
V gene: TRBV18; clone size: -; D gene: -; J gene: TRBJ2-3; CDR3 DNA: TGTGCCAGCTCACCAAGGAGGGGAAGCACAGATACGCAGTATTTT; CDR3 protein: CASSPRRGSTDTQYF
V gene: TRBV4-3; clone size: -; D gene: TRBD1; J gene: TRBJ1-2; CDR3 DNA: TGCGCCAGCAGCCAAACTGGACAGGGGGAGAACTATGGCTACACCTTC; CDR3 protein: CASSQTGQGENYGYTF
V gene: TRBV10-2; clone size: -; D gene: TRBD1; J gene: TRBJ1-1; CDR3 DNA: TGCGCCAGCAAGGGGACAGGGAACACTGAAGCTTTCTTT; CDR3 protein: CASKGTGNTEAFF
V gene: TRBV5-1; clone size: -; D gene: -; J gene: TRBJ1-1; CDR3 DNA: TGCGCCAGCAGCGTGTCAGGGAATCCGAACACTGAAGCTTTCTTT; CDR3 protein: CASSVSGNPNTEAFF
V gene: TRBV25-1; clone size: -; D gene: -; J gene: TRBJ1-1; CDR3 DNA: TGTGCCAGCAGTGAACCTAACAGGGTTAACACTGAAGCTTTCTTT; CDR3 protein: CASSEPNRVNTEAFF
V gene: TRBV5-1; clone size: -; D gene: TRBD1; J gene: TRBJ1-2; CDR3 DNA: TGCGCCAGCAGCCCTGGGACAGGTGGGATCTATGGCTACACCTTC; CDR3 protein: CASSPGTGGIYGYTF
V gene: TRBV6-1; clone size: -; D gene: -; J gene: TRBJ1-2; CDR3 DNA: TGTGCCAGCAGTGAAATGGCGGGCGCATCGGATGGCTACACCTTC; CDR3 protein: CASSEMAGASDGYTF